Reported below is one T cell receptor beta chain. The data were obtained in a study of OX40 agonist ivuxolimab in advanced cancers. Germline V lookup: CDR1 SGHRS, CDR2 YFSETQ. This CDR3 contains 15 residues. V trimming: 3 bases; J trimming: 5 bases; junction bases outside the gene matches: 6. Sequencing used immunoSEQ multiplex PCR; TCRdb keeps in-frame clones, though not all of them. The sample records 70,000 or so clones, approximately 80% being singletons. The sample was CD4+ or CD8+ T cells sorted from blood, taken in a trial of the OX40 agonist ivuxolimab. The source is an adult with an advanced solid tumor such as melanoma, head and neck, liver or kidney cancer. The chain uses TRBV5-1 and TRBJ2-3; 10 bases map to TRBD2. The CDR3 loop is CASSSASGSIDTQYF. DNA for the CDR3: TGCGCCAGCAGCTCGGCTAGCGGGAGTATAGATACGCAGTATTTT.